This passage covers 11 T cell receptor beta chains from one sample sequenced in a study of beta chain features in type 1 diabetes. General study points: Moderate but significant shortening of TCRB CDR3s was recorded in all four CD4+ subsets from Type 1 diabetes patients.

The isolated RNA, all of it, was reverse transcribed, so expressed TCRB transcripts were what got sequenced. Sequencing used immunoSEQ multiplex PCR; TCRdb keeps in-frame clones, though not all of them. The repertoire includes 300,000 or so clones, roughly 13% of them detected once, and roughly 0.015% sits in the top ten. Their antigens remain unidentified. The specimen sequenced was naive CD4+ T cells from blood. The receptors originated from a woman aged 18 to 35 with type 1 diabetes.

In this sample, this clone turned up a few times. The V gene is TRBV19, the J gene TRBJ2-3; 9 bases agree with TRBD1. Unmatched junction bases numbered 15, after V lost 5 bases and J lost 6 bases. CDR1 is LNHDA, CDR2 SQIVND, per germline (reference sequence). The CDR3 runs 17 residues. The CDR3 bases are TGTGCCAGTAGTGCCCTGGGGGACAGGGCCCCGGGTGATACGCAGTATTTT. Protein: CASSALGDRAPGDTQYF.

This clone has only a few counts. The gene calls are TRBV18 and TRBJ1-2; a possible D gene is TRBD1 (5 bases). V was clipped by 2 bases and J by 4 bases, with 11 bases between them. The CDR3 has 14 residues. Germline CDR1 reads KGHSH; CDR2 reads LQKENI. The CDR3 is CASSPNGHLYGYTF. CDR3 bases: TGTGCCAGCTCACCAAATGGACACCTCTATGGCTACACCTTC.

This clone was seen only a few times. The CDR3 reads CASSHLWQGGETQYF. In DNA, the CDR3 is TGTGCCAGCAGCCACTTATGGCAGGGAGGAGAGACCCAGTACTTC. J is TRBJ2-5 and V is TRBV14, with D maybe TRBD2 (6 bases). The CDR3 length is 15 residues. The germline CDR1 and CDR2 sequences are SGHDN and FVKESK. Between the trimmed V and J ends, which lost 3 bases and 4 bases, there was a span of 15 bases.

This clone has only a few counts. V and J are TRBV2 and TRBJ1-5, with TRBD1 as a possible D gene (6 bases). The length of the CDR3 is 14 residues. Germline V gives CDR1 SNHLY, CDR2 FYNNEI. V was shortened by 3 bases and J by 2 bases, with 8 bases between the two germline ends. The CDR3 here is CASSEQGRNQPQHF. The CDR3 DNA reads TGTGCCAGCAGTGAGCAGGGGCGCAATCAGCCCCAGCATTTT.

The CDR3 nucleotides read TGTGCCAGCAGCTTATCTTACAATGAGCAGTTCTTC. Protein product: CASSLSYNEQFF. This chain uses TRBV7-9 with TRBJ2-1; D remains unclear. The germline CDR1 and CDR2 sequences are SEHNR and FQNEAQ (reference sequence). V lost 2 bases to trimming and J lost 4 bases, with 3 bases between them. The CDR3 has 12 amino acids.

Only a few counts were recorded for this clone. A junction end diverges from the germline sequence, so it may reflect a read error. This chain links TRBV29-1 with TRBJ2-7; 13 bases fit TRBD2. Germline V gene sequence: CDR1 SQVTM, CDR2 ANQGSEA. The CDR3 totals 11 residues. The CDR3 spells CSVGLAGERYF. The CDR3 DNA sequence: TGCAGCGTAGGACTAGCGGGAGAGCGGTACTTC.

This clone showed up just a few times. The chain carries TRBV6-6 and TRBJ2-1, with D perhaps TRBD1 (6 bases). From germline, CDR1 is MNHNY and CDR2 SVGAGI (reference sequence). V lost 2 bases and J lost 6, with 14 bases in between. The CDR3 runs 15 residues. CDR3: CASSYGQGSGNEQFF. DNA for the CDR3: TGTGCCAGCAGTTACGGGCAGGGGTCGGGCAATGAGCAGTTCTTC.

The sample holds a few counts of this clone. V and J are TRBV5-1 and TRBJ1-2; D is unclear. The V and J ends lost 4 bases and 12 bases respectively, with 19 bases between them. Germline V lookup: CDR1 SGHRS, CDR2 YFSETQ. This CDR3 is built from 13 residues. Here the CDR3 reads CASSHLVGSTDTF. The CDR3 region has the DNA TGCGCCAGCAGCCACCTAGTCGGATCCACTGACACCTTC.

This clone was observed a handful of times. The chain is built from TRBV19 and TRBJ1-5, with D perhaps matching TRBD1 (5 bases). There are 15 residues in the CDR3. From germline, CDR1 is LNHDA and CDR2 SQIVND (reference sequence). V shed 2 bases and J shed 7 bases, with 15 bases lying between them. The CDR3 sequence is CASSISPGQGQPQHF. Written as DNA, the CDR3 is TGTGCCAGTAGTATATCACCAGGGCAAGGGCAGCCCCAGCATTTT.

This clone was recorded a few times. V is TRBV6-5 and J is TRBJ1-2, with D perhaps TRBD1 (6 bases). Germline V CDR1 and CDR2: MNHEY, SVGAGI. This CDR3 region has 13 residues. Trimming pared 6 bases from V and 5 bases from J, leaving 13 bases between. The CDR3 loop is CASRPTGRYGYTF. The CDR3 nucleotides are TGTGCCAGCAGACCGACAGGTCGATATGGCTACACCTTC.

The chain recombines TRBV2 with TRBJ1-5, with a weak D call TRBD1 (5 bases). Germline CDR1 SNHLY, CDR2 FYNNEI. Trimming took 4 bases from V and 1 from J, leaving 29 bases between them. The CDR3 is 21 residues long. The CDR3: CASSGQDRRASRGLSNQPQHF. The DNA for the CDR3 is TGTGCCAGCAGTGGGCAGGACCGACGGGCTTCGCGGGGGTTGAGCAATCAGCCCCAGCATTTT.